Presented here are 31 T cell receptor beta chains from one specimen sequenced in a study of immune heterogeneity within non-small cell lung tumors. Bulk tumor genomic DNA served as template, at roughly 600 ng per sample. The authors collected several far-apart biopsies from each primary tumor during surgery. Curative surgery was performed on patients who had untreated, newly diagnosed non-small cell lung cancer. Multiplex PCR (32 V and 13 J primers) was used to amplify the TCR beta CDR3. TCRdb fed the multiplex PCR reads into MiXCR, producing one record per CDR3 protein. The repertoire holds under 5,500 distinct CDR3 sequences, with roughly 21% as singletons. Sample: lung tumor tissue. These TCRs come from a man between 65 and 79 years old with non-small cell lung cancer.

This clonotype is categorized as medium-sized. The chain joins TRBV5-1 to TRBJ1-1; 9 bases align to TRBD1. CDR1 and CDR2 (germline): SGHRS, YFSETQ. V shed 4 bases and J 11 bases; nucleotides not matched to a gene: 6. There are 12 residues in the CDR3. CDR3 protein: CASSTGQGKAFF. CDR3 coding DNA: TGCGCCAGCAGCACGGGACAGGGTAAGGCTTTCTTT.

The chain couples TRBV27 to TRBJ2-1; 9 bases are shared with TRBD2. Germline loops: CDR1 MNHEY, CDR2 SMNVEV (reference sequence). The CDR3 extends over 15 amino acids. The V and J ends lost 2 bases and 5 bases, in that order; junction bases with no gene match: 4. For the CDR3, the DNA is TGTGCCAGCAGTTTAGCGTCTAGCGGGAACAATGAGCAGTTCTTC. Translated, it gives CASSLASSGNNEQFF.

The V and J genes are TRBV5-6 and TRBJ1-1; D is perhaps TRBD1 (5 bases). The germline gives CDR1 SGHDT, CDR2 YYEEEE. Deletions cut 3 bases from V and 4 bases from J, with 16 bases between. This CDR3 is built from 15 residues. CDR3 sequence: CASSSRPPGGTEAFF. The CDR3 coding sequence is TGTGCCAGCAGCTCTAGACCCCCCGGGGGCACTGAAGCTTTCTTT.

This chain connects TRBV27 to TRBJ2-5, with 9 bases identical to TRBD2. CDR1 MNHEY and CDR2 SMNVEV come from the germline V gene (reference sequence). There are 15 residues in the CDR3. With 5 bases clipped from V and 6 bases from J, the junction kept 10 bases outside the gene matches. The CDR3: CASSPLREGSKTQYF. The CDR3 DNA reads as TGTGCCAGCAGTCCTTTGCGGGAGGGCTCAAAGACCCAGTACTTC.

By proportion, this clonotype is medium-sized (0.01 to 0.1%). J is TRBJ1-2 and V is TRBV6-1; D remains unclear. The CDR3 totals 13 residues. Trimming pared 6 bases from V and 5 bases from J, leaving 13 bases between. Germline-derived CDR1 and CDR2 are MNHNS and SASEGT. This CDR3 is CASRKEGPYGYTF. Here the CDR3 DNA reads TGTGCCAGCAGGAAAGAGGGTCCGTATGGCTACACCTTC.

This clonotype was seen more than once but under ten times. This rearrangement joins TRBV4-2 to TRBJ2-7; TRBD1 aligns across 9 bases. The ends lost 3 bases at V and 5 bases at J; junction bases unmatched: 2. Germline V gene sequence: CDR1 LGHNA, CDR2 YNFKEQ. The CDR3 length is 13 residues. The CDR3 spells CASSQGTGNEQYF. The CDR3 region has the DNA TGTGCCAGCAGCCAGGGGACAGGGAACGAGCAGTACTTC.

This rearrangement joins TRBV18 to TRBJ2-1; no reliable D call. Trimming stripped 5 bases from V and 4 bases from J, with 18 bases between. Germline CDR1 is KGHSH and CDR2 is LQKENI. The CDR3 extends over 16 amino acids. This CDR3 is CASSFPPNGLYNEQFF. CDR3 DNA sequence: TGTGCCAGCTCATTTCCACCTAACGGCCTATACAATGAGCAGTTCTTC.

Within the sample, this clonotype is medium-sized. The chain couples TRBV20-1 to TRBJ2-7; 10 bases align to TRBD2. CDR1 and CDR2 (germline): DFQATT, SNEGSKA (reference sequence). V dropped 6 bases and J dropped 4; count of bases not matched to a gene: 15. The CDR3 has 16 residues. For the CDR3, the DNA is TGCAGTGCCTTCTCCCAGGGGGGACTAGCGACATACGAGCAGTACTTC. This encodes CSAFSQGGLATYEQYF.

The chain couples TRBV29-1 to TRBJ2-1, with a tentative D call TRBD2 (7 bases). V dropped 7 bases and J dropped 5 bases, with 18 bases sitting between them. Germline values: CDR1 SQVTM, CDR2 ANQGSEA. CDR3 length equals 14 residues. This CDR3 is CSAAGGLADNEQFF. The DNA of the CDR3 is TGCAGCGCCGCCGGGGGGCTAGCGGACAATGAGCAGTTCTTC.

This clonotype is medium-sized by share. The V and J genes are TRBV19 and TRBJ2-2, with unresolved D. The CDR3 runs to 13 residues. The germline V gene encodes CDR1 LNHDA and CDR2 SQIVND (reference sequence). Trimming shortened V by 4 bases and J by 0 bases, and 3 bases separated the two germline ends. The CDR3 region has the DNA TGTGCCAGTAGTAACGCGAACACCGGGGAGCTGTTTTTT. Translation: CASSNANTGELFF.

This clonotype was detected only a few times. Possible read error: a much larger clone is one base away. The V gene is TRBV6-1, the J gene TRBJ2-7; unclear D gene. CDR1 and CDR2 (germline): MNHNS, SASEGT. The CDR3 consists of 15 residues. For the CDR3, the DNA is TGTGCCAGCAGTGAAGCGGGCGACAATACCTACGAGCAGCACTTC. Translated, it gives CASSEAGDNTYEQHF.

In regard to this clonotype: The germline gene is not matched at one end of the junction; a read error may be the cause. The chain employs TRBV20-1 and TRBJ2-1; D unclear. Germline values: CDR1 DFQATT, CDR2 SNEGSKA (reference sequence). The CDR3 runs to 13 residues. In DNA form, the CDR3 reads TGCAGTGGGTTGCGAGGTTTTTACAATGAGCAGCTCTTC. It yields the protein CSGLRGFYNEQLF.

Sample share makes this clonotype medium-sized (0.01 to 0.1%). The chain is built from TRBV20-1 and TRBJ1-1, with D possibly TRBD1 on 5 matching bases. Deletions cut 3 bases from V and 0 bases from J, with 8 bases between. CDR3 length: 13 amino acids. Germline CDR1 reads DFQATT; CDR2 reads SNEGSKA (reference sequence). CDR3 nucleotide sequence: TGCAGTGCTAGGGGACCCCTGAACACTGAAGCTTTCTTT. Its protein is CSARGPLNTEAFF.

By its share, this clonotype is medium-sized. The CDR3 here is CASSLIAPWTGGDSPLHF. Written as DNA, the CDR3 is TGTGCCAGCAGTTTAATCGCGCCTTGGACAGGGGGAGATTCACCCCTCCACTTT. This chain joins TRBV27 and TRBJ1-6; 10 bases fit TRBD1. This CDR3 is built from 18 residues. Germline CDR1 and CDR2: MNHEY and SMNVEV (reference sequence). Germline trimming cut 2 bases from V and 8 bases from J; bases unmatched to any gene: 12.

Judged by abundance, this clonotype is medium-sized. CDR3 DNA: TGTGCCAGCAGTACACAGGGTAGCGGGGGGACAGATACGCAGTATTTT. Protein product: CASSTQGSGGTDTQYF. The rearrangement joins TRBV28 to TRBJ2-3, with 10 positions matching TRBD2. V trimming: 5 bases; J trimming: 3 bases; junction bases outside the gene matches: 8. This CDR3 spans 16 amino acids. The germline gives CDR1 MDHEN, CDR2 SYDVKM.

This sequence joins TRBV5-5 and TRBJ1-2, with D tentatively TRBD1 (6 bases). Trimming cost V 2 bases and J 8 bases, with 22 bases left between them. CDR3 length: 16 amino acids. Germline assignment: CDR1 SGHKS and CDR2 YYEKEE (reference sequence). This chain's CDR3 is CASSFSRDNYYMGYTF. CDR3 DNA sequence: TGTGCCAGCAGCTTTTCGAGGGACAACTACTATATGGGCTACACCTTC.

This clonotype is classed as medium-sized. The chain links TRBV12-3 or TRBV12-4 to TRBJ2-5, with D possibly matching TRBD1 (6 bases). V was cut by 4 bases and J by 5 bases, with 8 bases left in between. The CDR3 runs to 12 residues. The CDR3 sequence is CASSSQGETQYF. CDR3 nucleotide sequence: TGTGCCAGCAGTTCCCAGGGGGAGACCCAGTACTTC.

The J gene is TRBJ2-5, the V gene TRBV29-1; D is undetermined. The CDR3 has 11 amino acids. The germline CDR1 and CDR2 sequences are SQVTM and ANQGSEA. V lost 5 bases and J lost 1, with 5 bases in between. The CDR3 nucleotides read TGCAGCGTTAACAGCCAAGAGACCCAGTACTTC. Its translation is CSVNSQETQYF.

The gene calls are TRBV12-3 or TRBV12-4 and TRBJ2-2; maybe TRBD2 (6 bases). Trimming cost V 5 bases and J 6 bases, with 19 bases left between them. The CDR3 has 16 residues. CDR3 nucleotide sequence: TGTGCCAGCAGTGAAAGGGACTGGTGGTCGCCCGGGGAGCTGTTTTTT. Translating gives CASSERDWWSPGELFF.

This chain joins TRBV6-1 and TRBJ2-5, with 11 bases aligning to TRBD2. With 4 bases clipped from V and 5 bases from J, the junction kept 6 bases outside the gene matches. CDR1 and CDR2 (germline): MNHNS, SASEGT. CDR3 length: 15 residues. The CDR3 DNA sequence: TGTGCCAGCAGTGGATTAGCGGGGGGGCCGGAGACCCAGTACTTC. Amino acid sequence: CASSGLAGGPETQYF.

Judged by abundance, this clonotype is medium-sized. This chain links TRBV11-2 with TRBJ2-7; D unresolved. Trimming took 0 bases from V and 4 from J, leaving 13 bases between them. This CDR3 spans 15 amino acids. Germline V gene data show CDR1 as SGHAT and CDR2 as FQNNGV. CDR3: CASSLDRTTNYEQYF. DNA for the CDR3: TGTGCCAGCAGCTTAGATCGCACAACTAATTACGAGCAGTACTTC.

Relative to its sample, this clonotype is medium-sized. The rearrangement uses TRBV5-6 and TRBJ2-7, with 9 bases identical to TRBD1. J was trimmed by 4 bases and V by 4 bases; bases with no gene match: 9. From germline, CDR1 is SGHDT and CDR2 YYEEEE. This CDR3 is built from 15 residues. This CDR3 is CASSIVGQGMYEQYF. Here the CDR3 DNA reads TGTGCCAGCAGCATTGTAGGACAGGGGATGTACGAGCAGTACTTC. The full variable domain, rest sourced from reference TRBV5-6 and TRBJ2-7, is DAGVTQSPTHLIKTRGQQVTLRCSPKSGHDTVSWYQQALGQGPQFIFQYYEEEERQRGNFPDRFSGHQFPNYSSELNVNALLLGDSALYLCASSIVGQGMYEQYFGPGTRLTVT.

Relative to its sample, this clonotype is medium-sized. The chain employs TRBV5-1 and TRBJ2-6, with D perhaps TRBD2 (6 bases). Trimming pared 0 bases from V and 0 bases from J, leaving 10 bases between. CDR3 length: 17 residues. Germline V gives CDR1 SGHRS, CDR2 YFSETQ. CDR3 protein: CASSLGYGGSGANVLTF. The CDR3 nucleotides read TGCGCCAGCAGCTTGGGGTACGGGGGCTCTGGGGCCAACGTCCTGACTTTC.

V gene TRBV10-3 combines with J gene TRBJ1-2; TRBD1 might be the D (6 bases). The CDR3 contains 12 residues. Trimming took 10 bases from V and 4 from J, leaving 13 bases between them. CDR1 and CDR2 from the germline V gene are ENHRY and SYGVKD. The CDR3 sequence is CASNGGPYGYTF. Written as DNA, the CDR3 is TGTGCCAGCAACGGGGGGCCCTATGGCTACACCTTC.

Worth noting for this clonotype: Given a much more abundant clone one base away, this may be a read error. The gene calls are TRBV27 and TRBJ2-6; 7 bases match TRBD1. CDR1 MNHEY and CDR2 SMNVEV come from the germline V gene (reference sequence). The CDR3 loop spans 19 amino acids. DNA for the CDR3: TGTGCCAGCATTTTAAAAATGGGACAGAGCATCTCTGGGGCCAACGTCCTGACTTTC. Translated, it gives CASILKMGQSISGANVLTF.

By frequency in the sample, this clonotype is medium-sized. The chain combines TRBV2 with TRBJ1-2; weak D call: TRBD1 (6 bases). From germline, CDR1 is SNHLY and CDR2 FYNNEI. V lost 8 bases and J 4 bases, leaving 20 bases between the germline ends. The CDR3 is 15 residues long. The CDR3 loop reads CASLIQGGSSYGYTF. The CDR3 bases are TGTGCCAGCCTTATACAGGGAGGGTCATCCTATGGCTACACCTTC.

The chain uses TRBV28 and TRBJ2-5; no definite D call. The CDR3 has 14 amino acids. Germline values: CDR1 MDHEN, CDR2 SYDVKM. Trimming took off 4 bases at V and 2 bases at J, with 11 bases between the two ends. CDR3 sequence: CASSSMRRQETQYF. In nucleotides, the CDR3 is TGTGCCAGCAGTTCCATGCGGCGACAAGAGACCCAGTACTTC.

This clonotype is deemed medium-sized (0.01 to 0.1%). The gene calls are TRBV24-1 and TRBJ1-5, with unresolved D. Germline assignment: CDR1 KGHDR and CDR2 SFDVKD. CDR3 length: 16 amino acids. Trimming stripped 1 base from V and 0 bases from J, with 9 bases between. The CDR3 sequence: CATSDFKENSNQPQHF. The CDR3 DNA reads TGTGCCACCAGTGATTTTAAGGAAAATAGCAATCAGCCCCAGCATTTT.

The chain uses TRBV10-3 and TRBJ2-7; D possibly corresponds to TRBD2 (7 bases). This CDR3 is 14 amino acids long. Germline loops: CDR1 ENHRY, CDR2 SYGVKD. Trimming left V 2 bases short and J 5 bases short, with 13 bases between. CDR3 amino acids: CAISERGAGDEQYF. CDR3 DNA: TGTGCCATCAGTGAGCGGGGGGCCGGTGACGAGCAGTACTTC.

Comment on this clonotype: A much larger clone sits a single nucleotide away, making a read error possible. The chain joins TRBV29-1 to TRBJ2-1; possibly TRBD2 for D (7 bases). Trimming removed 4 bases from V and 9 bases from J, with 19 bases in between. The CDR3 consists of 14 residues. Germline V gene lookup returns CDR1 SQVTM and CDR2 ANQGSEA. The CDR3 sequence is CSVGKLVGGGEQFF. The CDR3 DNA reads TGCAGCGTTGGAAAACTAGTGGGAGGGGGTGAGCAGTTCTTC.

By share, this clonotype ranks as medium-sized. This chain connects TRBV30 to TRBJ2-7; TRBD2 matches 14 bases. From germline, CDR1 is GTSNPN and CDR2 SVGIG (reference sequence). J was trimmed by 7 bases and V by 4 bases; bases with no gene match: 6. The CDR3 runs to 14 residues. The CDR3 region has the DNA TGTGCCTGGACGGGACTAGCGGGAGTGTCTGAGCAGTACTTC. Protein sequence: CAWTGLAGVSEQYF.